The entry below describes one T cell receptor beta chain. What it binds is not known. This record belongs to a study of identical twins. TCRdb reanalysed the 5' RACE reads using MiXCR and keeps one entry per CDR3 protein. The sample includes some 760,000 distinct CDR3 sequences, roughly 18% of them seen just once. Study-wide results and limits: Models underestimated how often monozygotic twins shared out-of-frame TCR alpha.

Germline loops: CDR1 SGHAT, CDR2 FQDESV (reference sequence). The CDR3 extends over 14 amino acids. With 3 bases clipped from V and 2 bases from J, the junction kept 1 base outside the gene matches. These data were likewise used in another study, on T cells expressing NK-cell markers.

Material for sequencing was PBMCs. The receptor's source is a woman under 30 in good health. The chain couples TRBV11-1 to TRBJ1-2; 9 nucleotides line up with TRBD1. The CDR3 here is CASSFGTGNYGYTF. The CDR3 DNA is TGTGCCAGCAGCTTTGGGACAGGGAACTATGGCTACACCTTC.